The text below deals with one TCR beta chain. The data are from a study of tumor-infiltrating lymphocytes in oesophageal squamous cell carcinoma. From the PCR reads, TCRdb called clonotypes with MiXCR, one entry per CDR3 protein. The sample lists almost 20,000 distinct CDR3 sequences, approximately 40% occurring once. This CDR3 is 14 amino acids long. Losses at the gene ends were 3 bases for V and 7 bases for J; bases not matched to a gene: 9. Germline loops: CDR1 SGHTA, CDR2 FQGNSA. The clonotype was recovered from a male donor with esophageal squamous cell carcinoma. The chain is built from TRBV7-2 and TRBJ2-7; the match to TRBD2 covers 7 bases. Sequencing was done on a sample of esophageal tumor tissue. In DNA form, the CDR3 reads TGTGCCAGCAGCTTGGGGACTACCTATAATGAGCAGTACTTC. It codes for CASSLGTTYNEQYF.